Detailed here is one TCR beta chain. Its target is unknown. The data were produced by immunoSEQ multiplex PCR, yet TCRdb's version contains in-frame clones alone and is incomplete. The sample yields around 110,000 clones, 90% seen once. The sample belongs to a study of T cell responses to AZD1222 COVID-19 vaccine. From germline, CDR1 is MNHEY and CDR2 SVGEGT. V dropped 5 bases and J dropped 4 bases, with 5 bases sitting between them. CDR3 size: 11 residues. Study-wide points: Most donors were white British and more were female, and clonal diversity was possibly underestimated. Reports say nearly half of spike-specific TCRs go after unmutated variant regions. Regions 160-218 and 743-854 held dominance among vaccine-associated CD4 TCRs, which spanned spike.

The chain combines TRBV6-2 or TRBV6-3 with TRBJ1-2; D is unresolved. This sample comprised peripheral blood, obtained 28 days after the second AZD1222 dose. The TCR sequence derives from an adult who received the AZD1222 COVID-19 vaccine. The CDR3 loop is CASSDRYGYTF. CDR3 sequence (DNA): TGTGCCAGCAGTGACCGCTATGGCTACACCTTC.